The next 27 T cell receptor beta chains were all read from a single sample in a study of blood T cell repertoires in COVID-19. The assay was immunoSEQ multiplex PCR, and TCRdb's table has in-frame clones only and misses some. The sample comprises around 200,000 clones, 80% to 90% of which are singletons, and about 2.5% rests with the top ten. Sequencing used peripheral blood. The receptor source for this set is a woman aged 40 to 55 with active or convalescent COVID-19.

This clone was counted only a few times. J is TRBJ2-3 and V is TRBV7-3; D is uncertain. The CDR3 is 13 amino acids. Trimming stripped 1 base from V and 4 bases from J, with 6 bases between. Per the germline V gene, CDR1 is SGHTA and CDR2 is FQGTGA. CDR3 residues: CASSLMQADTQYF. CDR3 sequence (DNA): TGTGCCAGCAGCTTAATGCAGGCAGATACGCAGTATTTT.

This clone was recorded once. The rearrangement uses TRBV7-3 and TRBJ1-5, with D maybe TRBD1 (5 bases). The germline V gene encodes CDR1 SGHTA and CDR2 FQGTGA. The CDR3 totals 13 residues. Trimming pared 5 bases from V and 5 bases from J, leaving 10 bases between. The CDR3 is CASSIDSYQPQHF. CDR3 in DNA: TGTGCCAGCAGCATTGACAGTTATCAGCCCCAGCATTTT.

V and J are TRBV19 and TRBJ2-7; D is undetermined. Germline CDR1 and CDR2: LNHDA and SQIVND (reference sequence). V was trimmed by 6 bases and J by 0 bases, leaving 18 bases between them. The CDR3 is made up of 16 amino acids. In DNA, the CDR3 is TGTGCCAGTAGCCCTGGCGGTTGGCCGACCTCCTACGAGCAGTACTTC. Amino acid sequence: CASSPGGWPTSYEQYF. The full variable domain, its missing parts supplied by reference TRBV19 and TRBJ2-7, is DGGITQSPKYLFRKEGQNVTLSCEQNLNHDAMYWYRQDPGQGLRLIYYSQIVNDFQKGDIAEGYSVSREKKESFPLTVTSAQKNPTAFYLCASSPGGWPTSYEQYFGPGTRLTVT.

DNA for the CDR3: TGCGCCAGCAGCCAAGCGGACCCTTGGGGAGCTCGCTATGGCTACACCTTC. Translation: CASSQADPWGARYGYTF. The chain combines TRBV4-1 with TRBJ1-2; D remains unclear. The germline V and J ends were trimmed by 1 base and 4 bases, with 19 bases remaining between them. From germline, CDR1 is MGHRA and CDR2 YSYEKL. The CDR3 extends over 17 amino acids.

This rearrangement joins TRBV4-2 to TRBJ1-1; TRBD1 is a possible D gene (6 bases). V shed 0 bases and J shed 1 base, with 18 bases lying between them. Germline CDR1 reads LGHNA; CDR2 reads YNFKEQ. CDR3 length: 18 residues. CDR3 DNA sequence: TGTGCCAGCAGCCAAGACCCTGAACAGGGTAGGACGAACACTGAAGCTTTCTTT. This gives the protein CASSQDPEQGRTNTEAFF.

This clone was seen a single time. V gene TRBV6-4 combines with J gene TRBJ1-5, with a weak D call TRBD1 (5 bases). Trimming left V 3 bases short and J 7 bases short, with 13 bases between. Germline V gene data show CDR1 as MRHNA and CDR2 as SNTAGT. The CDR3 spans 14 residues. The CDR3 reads CASSEGGWGQPQHF. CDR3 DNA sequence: TGTGCCAGCAGTGAGGGAGGGTGGGGGCAGCCCCAGCATTTT.

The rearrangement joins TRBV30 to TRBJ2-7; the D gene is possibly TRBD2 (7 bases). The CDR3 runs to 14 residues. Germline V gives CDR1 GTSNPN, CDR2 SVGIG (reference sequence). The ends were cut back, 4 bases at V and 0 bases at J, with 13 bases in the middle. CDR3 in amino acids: CAWNGGHSSYEQYF. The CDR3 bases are TGTGCCTGGAACGGGGGGCATAGCTCCTACGAGCAGTACTTC.

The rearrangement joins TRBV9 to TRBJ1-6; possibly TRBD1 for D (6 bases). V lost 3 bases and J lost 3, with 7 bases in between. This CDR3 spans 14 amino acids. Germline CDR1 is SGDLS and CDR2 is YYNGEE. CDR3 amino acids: CASSEGGYNSPLHF. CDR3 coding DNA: TGTGCCAGCAGCGAAGGGGGCTATAATTCACCCCTCCACTTT.

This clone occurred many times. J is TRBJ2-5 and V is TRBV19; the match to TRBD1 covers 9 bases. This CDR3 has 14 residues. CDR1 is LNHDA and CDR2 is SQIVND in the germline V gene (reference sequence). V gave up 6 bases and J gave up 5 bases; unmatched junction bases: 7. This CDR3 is CASSLTGGMETQYF. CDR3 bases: TGTGCCAGTAGCTTGACAGGGGGGATGGAGACCCAGTACTTC.

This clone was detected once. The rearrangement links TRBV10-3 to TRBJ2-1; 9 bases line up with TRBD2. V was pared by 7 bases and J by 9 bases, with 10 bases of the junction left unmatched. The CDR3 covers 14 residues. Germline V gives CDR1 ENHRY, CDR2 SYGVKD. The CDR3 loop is CAIKNSGSTGEQFF. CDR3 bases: TGTGCCATCAAAAATAGCGGGAGTACCGGTGAGCAGTTCTTC.

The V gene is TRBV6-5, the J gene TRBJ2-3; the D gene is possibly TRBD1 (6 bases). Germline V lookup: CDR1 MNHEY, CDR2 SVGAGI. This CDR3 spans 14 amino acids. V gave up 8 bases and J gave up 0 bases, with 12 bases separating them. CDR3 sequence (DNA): TGTGCCAGCGTACAGGGACCCAGCACAGATACGCAGTATTTT. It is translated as CASVQGPSTDTQYF.

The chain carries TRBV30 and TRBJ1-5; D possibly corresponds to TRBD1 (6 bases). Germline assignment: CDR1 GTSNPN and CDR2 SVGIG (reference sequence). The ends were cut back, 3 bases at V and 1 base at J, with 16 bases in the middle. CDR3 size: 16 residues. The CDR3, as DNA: TGTGCCTGGAGCCTAACCGGGACACTGAGCAATCAGCCCCAGCATTTT. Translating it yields CAWSLTGTLSNQPQHF.

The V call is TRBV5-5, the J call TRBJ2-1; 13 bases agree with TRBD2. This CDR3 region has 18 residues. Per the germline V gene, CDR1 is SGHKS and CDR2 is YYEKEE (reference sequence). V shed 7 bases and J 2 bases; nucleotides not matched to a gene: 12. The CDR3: CASQSGRTSGGPYNEQFF. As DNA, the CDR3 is TGTGCCAGCCAGTCCGGCCGGACTAGCGGGGGCCCCTACAATGAGCAGTTCTTC.

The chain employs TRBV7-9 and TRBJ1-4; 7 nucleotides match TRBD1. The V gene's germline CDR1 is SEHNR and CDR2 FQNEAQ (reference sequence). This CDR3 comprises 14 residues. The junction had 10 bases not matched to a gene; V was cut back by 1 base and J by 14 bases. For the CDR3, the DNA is TGTGCCAGCAGCTTAGAGGAGGACAGGTTGAAGCTGTTTTTT. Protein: CASSLEEDRLKLFF. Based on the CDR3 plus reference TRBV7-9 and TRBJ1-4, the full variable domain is DTGVSQNPRHKITKRGQNVTFRCDPISEHNRLYWYRQTLGQGPEFLTYFQNEAQLEKSRLLSDRFSAERPKGSFSTLEIQRTEQGDSAMYLCASSLEEDRLKLFFGSGTQLSVL.

CDR3 DNA sequence: TGTGCCAGCAATTGGGCGCAAGAGACCCAGTACTTC. Its protein product is CASNWAQETQYF. V gene TRBV2 combines with J gene TRBJ2-5; D call uncertain. The length of the CDR3 is 12 residues. Germline assignment: CDR1 SNHLY and CDR2 FYNNEI. The V gene lost 7 bases and the J gene lost 2 bases, with 8 bases spanning the gap.

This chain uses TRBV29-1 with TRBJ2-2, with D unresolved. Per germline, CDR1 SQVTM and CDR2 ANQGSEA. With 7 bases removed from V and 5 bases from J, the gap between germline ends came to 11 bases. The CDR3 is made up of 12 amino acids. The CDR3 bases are TGCAGCGCCACCCTAGTTACCGGGGAGCTGTTTTTT. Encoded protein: CSATLVTGELFF.

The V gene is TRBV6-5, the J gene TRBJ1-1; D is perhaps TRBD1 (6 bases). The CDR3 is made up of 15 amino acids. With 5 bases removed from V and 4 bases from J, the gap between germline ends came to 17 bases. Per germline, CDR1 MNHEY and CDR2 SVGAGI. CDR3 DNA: TGTGCCAGCAGTAGCCGACGGGGGGCGCGCACTGAAGCTTTCTTT. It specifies CASSSRRGARTEAFF.

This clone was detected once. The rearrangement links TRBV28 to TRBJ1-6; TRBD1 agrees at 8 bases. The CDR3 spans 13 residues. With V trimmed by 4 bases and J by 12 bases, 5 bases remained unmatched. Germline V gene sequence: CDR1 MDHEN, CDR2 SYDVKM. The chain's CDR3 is CASSYHRGGPLHF. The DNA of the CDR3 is TGTGCCAGCAGTTACCACAGGGGGGGACCCCTCCACTTT. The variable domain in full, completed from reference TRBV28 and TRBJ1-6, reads DVKVTQSSRYLVKRTGEKVFLECVQDMDHENMFWYRQDPGLGLRLIYFSYDVKMKEKGDIPEGYSVSREKKERFSLILESASTNQTSMYLCASSYHRGGPLHFGNGTRLTVT.

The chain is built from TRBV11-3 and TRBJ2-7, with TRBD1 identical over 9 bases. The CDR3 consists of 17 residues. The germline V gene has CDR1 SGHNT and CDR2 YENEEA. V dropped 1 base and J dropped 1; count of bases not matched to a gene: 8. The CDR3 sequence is CASSLGDRVVPSYEQYF. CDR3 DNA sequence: TGTGCCAGCAGCTTAGGGGACAGGGTTGTTCCATCCTACGAGCAGTACTTC.

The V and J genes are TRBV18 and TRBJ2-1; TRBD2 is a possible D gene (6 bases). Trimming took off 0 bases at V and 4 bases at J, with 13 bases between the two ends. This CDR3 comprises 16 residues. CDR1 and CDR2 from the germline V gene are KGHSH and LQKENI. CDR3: CASSPPRRGGYNEQFF. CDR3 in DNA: TGTGCCAGCTCACCACCGCGGAGGGGAGGATACAATGAGCAGTTCTTC. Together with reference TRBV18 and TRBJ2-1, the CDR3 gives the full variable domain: NAGVMQNPRHLVRRRGQEARLRCSPMKGHSHVYWYRQLPEEGLKFMVYLQKENIIDESGMPKERFSAEFPKEGPSILRIQQVVRGDSAAYFCASSPPRRGGYNEQFFGPGTRLTVL.

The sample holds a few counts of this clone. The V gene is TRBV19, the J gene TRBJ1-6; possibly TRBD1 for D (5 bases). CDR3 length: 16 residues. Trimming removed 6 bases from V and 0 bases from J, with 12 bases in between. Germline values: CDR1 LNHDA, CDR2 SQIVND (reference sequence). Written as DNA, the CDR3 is TGTGCCAGTAGCCAGGCAGGGAACTCCTATAATTCACCCCTCCACTTT. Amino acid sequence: CASSQAGNSYNSPLHF. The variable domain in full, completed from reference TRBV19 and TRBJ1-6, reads DGGITQSPKYLFRKEGQNVTLSCEQNLNHDAMYWYRQDPGQGLRLIYYSQIVNDFQKGDIAEGYSVSREKKESFPLTVTSAQKNPTAFYLCASSQAGNSYNSPLHFGNGTRLTVT.

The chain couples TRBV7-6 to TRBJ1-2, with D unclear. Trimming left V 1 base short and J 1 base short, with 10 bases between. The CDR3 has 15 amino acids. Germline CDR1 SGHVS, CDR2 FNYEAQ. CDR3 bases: TGTGCCAGCAGCTTAGGTCCGGGTAGTAACTATGGCTACACCTTC. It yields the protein CASSLGPGSNYGYTF.

The CDR3 DNA reads TGTGCCAGCAGCCTCAGACTAGCGATTCCCTACAATGAGCAGTTCTTC. Amino acid sequence: CASSLRLAIPYNEQFF. The gene calls are TRBV9 and TRBJ2-1, with TRBD2 matching over 8 bases. Trimming at V came to 4 bases and at J to 2 bases, leaving 8 bases not matched to a gene. The CDR3 sequence is 16 residues long. Per the germline V gene, CDR1 is SGDLS and CDR2 is YYNGEE.

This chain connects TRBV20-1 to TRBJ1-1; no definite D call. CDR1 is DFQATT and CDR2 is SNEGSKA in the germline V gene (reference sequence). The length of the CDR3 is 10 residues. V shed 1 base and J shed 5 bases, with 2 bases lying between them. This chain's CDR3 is CSARATEAFF. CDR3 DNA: TGCAGTGCTAGAGCGACTGAAGCTTTCTTT.

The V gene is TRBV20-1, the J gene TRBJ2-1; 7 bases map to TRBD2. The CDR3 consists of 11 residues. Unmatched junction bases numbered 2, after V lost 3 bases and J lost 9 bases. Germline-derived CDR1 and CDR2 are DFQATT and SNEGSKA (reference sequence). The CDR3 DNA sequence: TGCAGTGCTAGCCGCGGGGGTGAGCAGTTCTTC. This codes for CSASRGGEQFF.

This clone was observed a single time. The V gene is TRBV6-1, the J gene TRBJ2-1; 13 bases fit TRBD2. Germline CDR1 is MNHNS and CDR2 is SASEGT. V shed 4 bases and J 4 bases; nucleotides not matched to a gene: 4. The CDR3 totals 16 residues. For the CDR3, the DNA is TGTGCCAGCAGTGCACGGACTAGCGGGAGTTACAATGAGCAGTTCTTC. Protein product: CASSARTSGSYNEQFF.

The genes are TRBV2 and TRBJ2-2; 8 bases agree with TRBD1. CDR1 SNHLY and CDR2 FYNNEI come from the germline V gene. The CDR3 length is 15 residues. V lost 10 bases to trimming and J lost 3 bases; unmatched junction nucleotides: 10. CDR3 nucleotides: TGTGCCATTAACAGGGACAGGACCGACACCGGGGAGCTGTTTTTT. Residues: CAINRDRTDTGELFF.